These T cell receptor beta chains were read from a single sample in a study of CD8+ T cells in alopecia areata. Generated by immunoSEQ multiplex PCR, the TCRdb table keeps only in-frame clones and is missing some. The sample yields some 180,000 clones, approximately 51% seen once. The starting material was CD8+ T cells sorted from blood, obtained around week 53, from a patient treated with tofacitinib. The receptor set was obtained from a human donor with alopecia areata. Both conserved end residues are part of each CDR3. D genes are given only for firm matches. Some rows mark clone size as missing; the rest say once, few, many or name a class of expanded clone.

>-|15|-|TRBV19|TRBJ1-4
CASSHRDRDQEKLFF
TGTGCCAGTAGTCACCGGGACCGTGATCAGGAAAAACTGTTTTTT
>-|12|few|TRBV27|TRBJ2-3
CASSTAKDTQYF
TGTGCCAGCAGCACCGCCAAGGATACGCAGTATTTT
>-|13|-|TRBV19|TRBJ2-5
CASSIGSKETQYF
TGTGCCAGTAGTATAGGCTCAAAAGAGACCCAGTACTTC
>-|16|-|TRBV9|TRBJ2-7
CASSPSGGAGAYEQYF
TGTGCCAGCAGCCCCTCAGGGGGGGCCGGGGCCTACGAGCAGTACTTC
>-|14|few|TRBV5-4|TRBJ2-7
CASSGGQPRYEQYF
TGTGCCAGCAGCGGCGGACAGCCGCGCTACGAGCAGTACTTC
>-|13|-|TRBV30|TRBJ2-2
CAWSVRPGGELFF
TGTGCCTGGAGTGTACGTCCGGGCGGGGAGCTGTTTTTT
>-|14|-|TRBV5-6|TRBJ2-7
CASSWSDFSYEQYF
TGTGCCAGCAGCTGGAGCGACTTCTCCTACGAGCAGTACTTC
>-|17|-|TRBV5-6|TRBJ1-3
CASSAPFSGVAGNTIYF
TGTGCCAGCAGCGCGCCATTTTCAGGGGTGGCTGGAAACACCATATATTTT
>-|13|-|TRBV19|TRBJ1-1
CASTLGGEDLAFF
TGTGCCAGTACCCTCGGGGGTGAGGATTTGGCTTTCTTT
>-|13|-|TRBV2|TRBJ1-4
CASSEGPLVRLFF
TGTGCCAGCAGTGAAGGCCCCCTGGTGAGACTGTTTTTT
>TRBD1|13|-|TRBV7-9|TRBJ1-2
CASSLQGAYGYTF
TGTGCCAGCAGCTTACAGGGGGCGTATGGCTACACCTTC
>-|15|-|TRBV29-1|TRBJ1-1
CSVVIFDYMNTEAFF
TGCAGCGTTGTAATATTTGACTATATGAACACTGAAGCTTTCTTT
>-|14|-|TRBV25-1|TRBJ2-1
CASSEIGSYNEQFF
TGTGCCAGCAGTGAGATAGGGTCCTACAATGAGCAGTTCTTC
>TRBD1|16|-|TRBV13|TRBJ2-3
CASSTSTGGVSDTQYF
TGTGCCAGCAGCACGTCGACAGGGGGCGTTTCAGATACGCAGTATTTT
>TRBD2|14|-|TRBV7-9|TRBJ2-5
CASIPTSGGHTQYF
TGTGCCAGCATCCCGACTAGCGGGGGTCACACCCAGTACTTC
>TRBD1|16|-|TRBV13|TRBJ1-2
CASRSTGAPHDYGYTF
TGTGCCAGCAGATCAACAGGGGCTCCCCACGACTATGGCTACACCTTC
>TRBD2|16|few|TRBV14|TRBJ2-4
CASSRTSGETKNIQYF
TGTGCCAGCAGCCGGACTAGCGGGGAAACGAAAAACATTCAGTACTTC
>TRBD2|15|-|TRBV27|TRBJ2-7
CASSLSIAGAYEQYF
TGTGCCAGCAGTTTAAGTATTGCGGGGGCCTACGAGCAGTACTTC
>TRBD1|18|-|TRBV4-2|TRBJ2-4
CASSPGGQGIRAKNIQYF
TGTGCCAGCAGCCCAGGAGGACAGGGGATCAGGGCCAAAAACATTCAGTACTTC
>TRBD1|14|-|TRBV25-1|TRBJ2-7
CASSGDRVSYEQYF
TGTGCCAGCAGTGGGGACAGGGTGTCCTACGAGCAGTACTTC
>-|15|-|TRBV7-3|TRBJ2-3
CASSLTPQRADTQYF
TGTGCCAGCAGCTTAACTCCCCAAAGGGCAGATACGCAGTATTTT
>-|13|-|TRBV4-1|TRBJ2-1
CASSQDGWSEQFF
TGCGCCAGCAGCCAAGATGGATGGAGTGAGCAGTTCTTC
>-|12|-|TRBV7-9|TRBJ1-1
CASRGMNTEAFF
TGTGCCAGCAGGGGTATGAACACTGAAGCTTTCTTT
>-|14|-|TRBV9|TRBJ1-5
CASSVDSDYQPQHF
TGTGCCAGCAGCGTAGACAGTGATTATCAGCCCCAGCATTTT
>-|15|-|TRBV29-1|TRBJ2-7
CSVEGLSSGIYEQYF
TGCAGCGTTGAGGGACTCTCCTCCGGGATCTACGAGCAGTACTTC
>-|16|-|TRBV5-1|TRBJ1-1
CASSADGQHMNTEAFF
TGCGCCAGCAGCGCCGACGGACAACACATGAACACTGAAGCTTTCTTT
>-|14|few|TRBV2|TRBJ2-1
CASSDRTSYNEQFF
TGTGCCAGCAGTGACAGGACCTCCTACAATGAGCAGTTCTTC
>-|16|once|TRBV12-5|TRBJ2-7
CASGSVVGGPPYEQYF
TGTGCTAGTGGTTCTGTCGTCGGCGGACCTCCCTACGAGCAGTACTTC
>TRBD1|17|few|TRBV7-9|TRBJ1-1
CASNPKDRTKRGTEAFF
TGTGCCAGCAACCCAAAGGACAGGACGAAAAGGGGGACTGAAGCTTTCTTT
>-|13|-|TRBV9|TRBJ1-1
CASSGAKGAWAFF
TGTGCCAGCAGCGGCGCGAAGGGAGCCTGGGCTTTCTTT
>-|16|few|TRBV2|TRBJ2-3
CASSDQDTWTTDTQYF
TGTGCCAGCAGTGATCAGGACACCTGGACCACAGATACGCAGTATTTT
>-|14|few|TRBV10-3|TRBJ2-7
CASSGRGSSYEQYF
TGTGCCAGCAGTGGACGAGGGAGCTCCTACGAGCAGTACTTC
>TRBD1|15|-|TRBV5-4|TRBJ1-2
CASSLGAGGIYGYTF
TGTGCCAGCAGCTTGGGTGCAGGGGGCATTTATGGCTACACCTTC